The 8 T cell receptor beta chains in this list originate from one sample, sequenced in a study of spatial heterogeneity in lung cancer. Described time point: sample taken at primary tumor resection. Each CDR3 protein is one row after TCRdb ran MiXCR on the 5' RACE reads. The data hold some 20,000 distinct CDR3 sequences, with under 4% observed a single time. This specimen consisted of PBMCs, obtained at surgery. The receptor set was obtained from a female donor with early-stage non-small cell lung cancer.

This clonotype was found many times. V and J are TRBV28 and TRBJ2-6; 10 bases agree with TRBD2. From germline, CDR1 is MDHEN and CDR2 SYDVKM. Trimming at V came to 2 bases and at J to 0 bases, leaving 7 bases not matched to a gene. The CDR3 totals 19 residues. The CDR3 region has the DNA TGTGCCAGCAGTTTAACCGGACTAGCGGACCCCTCTGGGGCCAACGTCCTGACTTTC. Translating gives CASSLTGLADPSGANVLTF.

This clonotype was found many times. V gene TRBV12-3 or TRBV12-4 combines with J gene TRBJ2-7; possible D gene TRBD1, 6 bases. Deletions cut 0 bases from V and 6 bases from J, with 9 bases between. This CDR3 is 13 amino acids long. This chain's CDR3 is CASSLAGGGEQYF. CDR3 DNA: TGTGCCAGCAGTTTAGCTGGGGGCGGCGAGCAGTACTTC.

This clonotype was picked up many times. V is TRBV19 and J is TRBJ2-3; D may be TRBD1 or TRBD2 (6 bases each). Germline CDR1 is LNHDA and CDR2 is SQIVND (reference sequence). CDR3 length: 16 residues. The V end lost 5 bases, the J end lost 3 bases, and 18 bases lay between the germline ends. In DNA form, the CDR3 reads TGTGCCAGTAGTCCCGGAGGAGGCGGGACAACAGATACGCAGTATTTT. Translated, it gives CASSPGGGGTTDTQYF.

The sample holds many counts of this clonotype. Written as DNA, the CDR3 is TGCAGTGCGATACTACTAGTACCCTCTGGTGAGCAGTTCTTC. Residues: CSAILLVPSGEQFF. The chain couples TRBV20-1 to TRBJ2-1, with D possibly TRBD2 on 5 matching bases. The V end lost 6 bases, the J end lost 9 bases, and 21 bases lay between the germline ends. CDR1 is DFQATT, CDR2 SNEGSKA, per germline (reference sequence). This CDR3 is built from 14 residues.

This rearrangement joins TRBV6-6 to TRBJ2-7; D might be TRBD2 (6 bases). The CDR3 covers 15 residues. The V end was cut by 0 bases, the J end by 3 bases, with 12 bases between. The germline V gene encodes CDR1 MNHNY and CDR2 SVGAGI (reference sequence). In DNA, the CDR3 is TGTGCCAGCAGTTACTCGTCCGGGACTGACTACGAGCAGTACTTC. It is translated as CASSYSSGTDYEQYF.

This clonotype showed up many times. The CDR3 bases are TGCGCCAGCAGCCTGGGGACTAGCGGGTTCCAAGTAGAGACCCAGTACTTC. Translating it yields CASSLGTSGFQVETQYF. The chain joins TRBV4-1 to TRBJ2-5; 12 nucleotides align to TRBD2. Germline lookup yields CDR1 MGHRA and CDR2 YSYEKL. This CDR3 spans 17 amino acids. Unmatched junction bases numbered 10, after V lost 4 bases and J lost 4 bases.

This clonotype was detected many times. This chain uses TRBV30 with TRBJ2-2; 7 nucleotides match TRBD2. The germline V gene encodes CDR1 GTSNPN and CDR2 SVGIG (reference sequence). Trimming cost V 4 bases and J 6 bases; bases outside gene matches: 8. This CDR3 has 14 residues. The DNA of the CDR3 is TGTGCCTGGAAAGGGACCGCGGGGGCCGGGGAGCTGTTTTTT. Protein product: CAWKGTAGAGELFF.

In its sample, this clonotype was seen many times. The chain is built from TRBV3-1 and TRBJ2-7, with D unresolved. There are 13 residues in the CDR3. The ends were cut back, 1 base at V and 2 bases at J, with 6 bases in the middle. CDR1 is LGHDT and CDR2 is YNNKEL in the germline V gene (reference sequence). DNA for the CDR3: TGTGCCAGCAGCCAAGGTGACGCCTACGAGCAGTACTTC. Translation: CASSQGDAYEQYF.